The present entry profiles one T cell receptor beta chain with its context. The sample is drawn from a study of OX40 agonist ivuxolimab in advanced cancers. Study background: Three partial responders included one hepatocellular carcinoma patient and two cutaneous melanoma patients.

The CDR3 extends over 18 amino acids. V was clipped by 0 bases and J by 0 bases, with 17 bases between them. Germline V gene lookup returns CDR1 LGHNT and CDR2 FRNRAP. Assay: immunoSEQ multiplex PCR; the TCRdb copy retains only in-frame clones and omits some. The table records 35,000 to 55,000 clones, 80% of them present only once. This rearrangement joins TRBV12-5 to TRBJ1-1; D gene ambiguous. The specimen comprised CD4+ or CD8+ T cells sorted from blood, sampled in a trial of the OX40 agonist ivuxolimab. This TCR came from an adult with an advanced solid tumor such as melanoma, head and neck, liver or kidney cancer. The CDR3 sequence is CASGLVAHGGGMNTEAFF. The CDR3 DNA sequence: TGTGCTAGTGGTTTGGTAGCTCATGGAGGAGGCATGAACACTGAAGCTTTCTTT. Full variable domain (outside the CDR3, taken from reference TRBV12-5 and TRBJ1-1): DARVTQTPRHKVTEMGQEVTMRCQPILGHNTVFWYRQTMMQGLELLAYFRNRAPLDDSGMPKDRFSAEMPDATLATLKIQPSEPRDSAVYFCASGLVAHGGGMNTEAFFGQGTRLTVV.